These 2 T cell receptor beta chains were all obtained from the same sample, sequenced in a study of control samples from healthy donors and cancer patients. Produced via immunoSEQ multiplex PCR; TCRdb's table is partial and in-frame only. Of about 110,000 clones in the sample, 75% to 90% were seen once. Sequenced: blood. These receptors originate from a woman aged 45-59 years in good health.

The V and J genes are TRBV18 and TRBJ2-7, with D possibly being TRBD1 (6 bases). Germline CDR1 and CDR2: KGHSH and LQKENI. Trimming took 4 bases from V and 0 from J, leaving 13 bases between them. The CDR3 runs to 15 residues. The CDR3 DNA follows: TGTGCCAGCTCACTAATGACAGGTGTCTCCTACGAGCAGTACTTC. This encodes CASSLMTGVSYEQYF.

The chain is built from TRBV4-3 and TRBJ1-4; 7 nucleotides align to TRBD1. The CDR3 spans 18 residues. J lost 4 bases, V lost 2 bases, and 13 bases had no gene match. Germline values: CDR1 LGHNA, CDR2 YSLEER. The CDR3 bases are TGCGCCAGCAGCCAAAATAGGCTGGTGCGACAGGGTAATGAAAAACTGTTTTTT. It yields the protein CASSQNRLVRQGNEKLFF.